The text below deals with one T cell receptor (beta chain). The target antigen is unknown. This CDR3 comprises 17 residues. Germline CDR1 KGHSH, CDR2 LQKENI. Trimming stripped 0 bases from V and 0 bases from J, with 11 bases between. This entry comes from a study of response to subunit inactivated influenza vaccine. Whole-study results and caveats: There was a suggestion from the authors that each seasonal influenza vaccination recruits few new T cells.

One entry per CDR3 protein, called by TCRdb with MiXCR from the RT-PCR reads. The data show more than 500,000 distinct CDR3 sequences, about 11% seen once. Another study also made use of these data, one on T cells expressing NK-cell markers. From that study: The TCR beta cDNA came from 5'RACE template switching with UMIs. More than 5 donors had dominant NKG2C+ clonotypes that comprised roughly 1.0-8% of their CD8+ T cells.

The clonotype comes from a middle-aged man who received an inactivated influenza vaccine. The source material was PBMCs from blood, sampled on the day of vaccination. The J gene is TRBJ2-2, the V gene TRBV18, with a possible D match to TRBD2 (6 bases). CDR3: CASSPPRSGANTGELFF. The CDR3 DNA reads TGTGCCAGCTCACCACCCCGTAGCGGTGCGAACACCGGGGAGCTGTTTTTT. Full variable domain (remainder filled in from reference TRBV18 and TRBJ2-2): NAGVMQNPRHLVRRRGQEARLRCSPMKGHSHVYWYRQLPEEGLKFMVYLQKENIIDESGMPKERFSAEFPKEGPSILRIQQVVRGDSAAYFCASSPPRSGANTGELFFGEGSRLTVL.